The source of this TCR beta chain is a study of cytomegalovirus exposure and HLA in healthy donors. Some clones are missing from TCRdb's copy, which holds only in-frame ones; the method was immunoSEQ multiplex PCR. This table holds approximately 200,000 clones, about 90% found once. This CDR3 is built from 14 residues. Germline V gene sequence: CDR1 MNHEY, CDR2 SVGAGI. V gave up 6 bases and J gave up 7 bases; unmatched junction bases: 5. The source material was PBMCs. This chain links TRBV6-5 with TRBJ1-4; TRBD1 matches at 10 bases. This TCR derives from a young woman in good health and CMV-seronegative. The CDR3 region is CASRRDRGSEKLFF. For the CDR3, the DNA is TGTGCCAGCAGGAGGGACAGGGGTTCTGAAAAACTGTTTTTT.